This TCR beta chain was obtained from a study of Graves' ophthalmopathy and Graves' hyperthyroidism. RNA transcripts yielded amplified TCR beta CDR3 regions. A first-round RT-PCR used HTBI primers, followed by a second-round multiplex PCR. TCRdb re-called the multiplex PCR reads through MiXCR, storing one row per CDR3 protein. The repertoire has 200,000 to 250,000 distinct CDR3 sequences, about a fifth of them found once; the top ten carry about 46%. Study-level points and caveats: In blood appeared most of the expanded thyroid clonotypes whose frequency exceeded 0.001.

This clonotype was picked up many times. Antigen: not known. The sequenced sample was peripheral blood. This TCR came from a woman in her forties or fifties with Graves' ophthalmopathy.

In DNA form, the CDR3 reads TGTGCCAGCAGTAAGGTGGGGCAAAGCACTGAAGCTTTCTTT. The encoded protein is CASSKVGQSTEAFF. The rearrangement joins TRBV12-3 or TRBV12-4 to TRBJ1-1; TRBD1 is a possible D gene (5 bases). V was cut by 5 bases and J by 4 bases, with 14 bases left in between. This CDR3 contains 14 residues.